These 8 T cell receptor beta chains share one sample of origin, sequenced in a study of beta chain features in type 1 diabetes. As every portion of the isolated RNA was reverse transcribed, the sequencing read expressed TCRB transcripts. Using immunoSEQ multiplex PCR, the repertoire was profiled, and TCRdb retains in-frame clones only, with some absent. The sample lists around 150,000 clones, less than 9% occurring once. What was sequenced was central memory CD4+ T cells from blood. The receptor set was obtained from a woman aged 25-40 years in good health.

This clone was counted a few times. An end of the junction differs from the germline gene, which may be a read error. The gene calls are TRBV7-7 and TRBJ2-7; D gene unclear. The CDR3 is 13 residues long. Germline V gives CDR1 SSHAT, CDR2 FNYEAQ (reference sequence). The CDR3 DNA reads as TGTGCTAGCAGCTTAGCCGTTACCTACGAGCAGTACTTC. Protein sequence: CASSLAVTYEQYF.

The chain employs TRBV2 and TRBJ2-7, with 10 bases lining up with TRBD1. The CDR3 sequence is 13 residues long. Germline V gives CDR1 SNHLY, CDR2 FYNNEI. Unmatched junction bases numbered 6, after V lost 6 bases and J lost 7 bases. The CDR3 nucleotides are TGTGCCAGCAGCCCCGGGACAGGGGTTGAGCAGTACTTC. It is translated as CASSPGTGVEQYF.

This clone appeared a few times. The chain carries TRBV7-9 and TRBJ1-2; D gene ambiguous. This CDR3 comprises 13 residues. Germline loops: CDR1 SEHNR, CDR2 FQNEAQ (reference sequence). The V gene lost 5 bases and the J gene lost 4 bases, with 11 bases spanning the gap. The CDR3 protein is CASSPRLSYGYTF. In nucleotides, the CDR3 is TGTGCCAGCAGCCCCCGTTTGTCCTATGGCTACACCTTC.

The sample holds a few counts of this clone. V usage is TRBV28 and J usage is TRBJ1-1; a possible D gene is TRBD1 (5 bases). Trimming pared 6 bases from V and 6 bases from J, leaving 17 bases between. CDR3 length equals 14 residues. Germline CDR1 MDHEN, CDR2 SYDVKM. The CDR3 reads CASRGTGSDPEAFF. DNA of the CDR3: TGTGCCAGCAGGGGGACTGGATCAGACCCTGAAGCTTTCTTT.

The chain recombines TRBV6-5 with TRBJ2-4; 7 bases map to TRBD1. V shed 1 base, J shed 9 bases, and the junction held 6 bases outside the gene matches. The CDR3 length is 14 residues. Germline V CDR1 and CDR2: MNHEY, SVGAGI. The CDR3 nucleotides read TGTGCCAGCAGTTACTTTTCTACAGGGGCCATTCAGTACTTC. Translating gives CASSYFSTGAIQYF.

This rearrangement joins TRBV6-1 to TRBJ2-3, with D tentatively TRBD2 (6 bases). Germline lookup yields CDR1 MNHNS and CDR2 SASEGT. With 4 bases removed from V and 4 bases from J, the gap between germline ends came to 18 bases. The CDR3 length is 16 residues. CDR3 residues: CASSARAGPGADTQYF. The CDR3 DNA follows: TGTGCCAGCAGTGCCAGGGCGGGACCGGGGGCAGATACGCAGTATTTT.

This clone was found a few times. The J gene is TRBJ1-2, the V gene TRBV5-1, with TRBD1 matching 9 bases. Per the germline V gene, CDR1 is SGHRS and CDR2 is YFSETQ. The CDR3 has 15 amino acids. After removal of 3 bases from V and 4 bases from J, the junction contained 7 bases not matched to a gene. The CDR3 sequence is CASSWGTGGSYGYTF. In DNA form, the CDR3 reads TGCGCCAGCAGCTGGGGTACAGGGGGCAGCTATGGCTACACCTTC.

This clone was seen many times. The chain combines TRBV29-1 with TRBJ2-3; 8 bases map to TRBD2. Looked up from germline, CDR1 is SQVTM and CDR2 is ANQGSEA. This CDR3 comprises 15 residues. Unmatched junction bases numbered 13, after V lost 6 bases and J lost 5 bases. CDR3 protein: CSVARGAGVEDTQYF. CDR3 DNA sequence: TGCAGCGTCGCTCGGGGAGCGGGAGTAGAAGATACGCAGTATTTT.